Listed here are 22 T cell receptor beta chains from one sample, sequenced in a study of beta chain features in type 1 diabetes. Whole-study findings and limits: When Type 1 diabetes patients were examined, their TCRB CDR3s proved moderately but significantly shorter in all four CD4+ subsets.

The antigens of these receptors remain unknown. Every bit of the isolated RNA underwent reverse transcription, so sequencing read expressed TCRB transcripts. The method was immunoSEQ multiplex PCR; TCRdb's version includes in-frame clones alone and lacks a portion of them. This repertoire shows over 650,000 clones, over 12% found once; its top ten account for around 0.04%. Source material: naive CD4+ T cells from blood. These receptors were obtained from a man between 18 and 35 years old with type 1 diabetes.

Turning to this clone: Mismatch with germline at one junction end may stem from a read error. The chain uses TRBV30 and TRBJ1-2; a possible D gene is TRBD1 (5 bases). Germline values: CDR1 GTSNPN, CDR2 SVGIG (reference sequence). CDR3 length: 11 amino acids. CDR3 sequence (DNA): TGCGGGGGGGAACCTAAGTATGGCTACACCTTC. Its protein product is CGGEPKYGYTF.

A few counts support this clone. CDR3 region: CASTRKDRGEYGYTF. The CDR3, as DNA: TGTGCCAGCACCCGAAAGGACAGGGGAGAGTATGGCTACACCTTC. The gene calls are TRBV5-4 and TRBJ1-2; 9 nucleotides match TRBD1. This CDR3 is built from 15 residues. Germline V gene lookup returns CDR1 SGHNT and CDR2 YYREEE (reference sequence). Trimming took 6 bases from V and 5 from J; bases not matched to a gene: 11.

The J gene is TRBJ1-5, the V gene TRBV28; D gene uncertain. Germline V CDR1 and CDR2: MDHEN, SYDVKM. There are 13 residues in the CDR3. Trimming cost V 3 bases and J 4 bases, with 7 bases left between them. The CDR3 region has the DNA TGTGCCAGCAGTTTGGGCTGGAATCAGCCCCAGCATTTT. It yields the protein CASSLGWNQPQHF.

J is TRBJ1-2 and V is TRBV7-2; D possibly corresponds to TRBD1 (5 bases). V gave up 5 bases and J gave up 7 bases, with 11 bases separating them. Germline V gene lookup returns CDR1 SGHTA and CDR2 FQGNSA. The CDR3 covers 12 residues. The CDR3 sequence: CASSPGPSGYTF. The CDR3 DNA follows: TGTGCCAGCAGCCCGGGACCGTCTGGCTACACCTTC.

J is TRBJ2-2 and V is TRBV28, with D unclear. Trimming pared 2 bases from V and 4 bases from J, leaving 8 bases between. This CDR3 contains 14 residues. The germline V gene encodes CDR1 MDHEN and CDR2 SYDVKM. The chain's CDR3 is CASSLPGSTGELFF. In DNA form, the CDR3 reads TGTGCCAGCAGTTTACCAGGAAGCACCGGGGAGCTGTTTTTT.

The genes are TRBV30 and TRBJ1-4; TRBD1 aligns across 9 bases. Trimming cost V 5 bases and J 0 bases; bases outside gene matches: 19. This CDR3 contains 20 residues. Germline V gives CDR1 GTSNPN, CDR2 SVGIG (reference sequence). The CDR3 loop reads CAWGSGTGKWSMATNEKLFF. The DNA of the CDR3 is TGTGCCTGGGGTTCTGGGACAGGGAAATGGTCTATGGCAACTAATGAAAAACTGTTTTTT.

This clone was detected only a few times. The chain links TRBV15 to TRBJ1-2, with TRBD1 matching over 8 bases. V shed 5 bases, J shed 2 bases, and the junction held 10 bases outside the gene matches. From germline, CDR1 is LNHNV and CDR2 YYDKDF (reference sequence). The CDR3 is made up of 16 amino acids. The CDR3 DNA is TGTGCCACCAGCGATGGGAGGACAGGGTCGAACTATGGCTACACCTTC. Translated: CATSDGRTGSNYGYTF.

This clone was seen a handful of times. The V call is TRBV5-1, the J call TRBJ2-6; D is perhaps TRBD1 (5 bases). Trimming took off 2 bases at V and 0 bases at J, with 9 bases between the two ends. This CDR3 comprises 16 residues. Germline CDR1 SGHRS, CDR2 YFSETQ. The CDR3 protein is CASSLSRDSGANVLTF. The CDR3 nucleotides read TGCGCCAGCAGCTTATCCAGGGACTCTGGGGCCAACGTCCTGACTTTC. Full variable domain (missing parts from reference TRBV5-1 and TRBJ2-6): KAGVTQTPRYLIKTRGQQVTLSCSPISGHRSVSWYQQTPGQGLQFLFEYFSETQRNKGNFPGRFSGRQFSNSRSEMNVSTLELGDSALYLCASSLSRDSGANVLTFGAGSRLTVL.

The genes are TRBV18 and TRBJ2-7, with 8 bases aligning to TRBD1. V gave up 3 bases and J gave up 3 bases; unmatched junction bases: 1. The CDR3 sequence is 13 residues long. CDR1 is KGHSH and CDR2 is LQKENI in the germline V gene. The CDR3 loop reads CASSPGQDYEQYF. CDR3 sequence (DNA): TGTGCCAGCTCACCGGGACAGGACTACGAGCAGTACTTC.

The chain joins TRBV30 to TRBJ1-2; 10 bases are a match to TRBD1. Germline trimming cut 2 bases from V and 4 bases from J; bases unmatched to any gene: 7. This CDR3 comprises 15 residues. Germline CDR1 reads GTSNPN; CDR2 reads SVGIG (reference sequence). The CDR3 DNA reads as TGTGCCTGGAGTAATGGGACAGGGGTCGGCTATGGCTACACCTTC. Protein sequence: CAWSNGTGVGYGYTF.

A few counts support this clone. In the same sample, other DNA sequences code for this CDR3. The chain employs TRBV7-3 and TRBJ1-1, with unresolved D. Germline CDR1 is SGHTA and CDR2 is FQGTGA. V dropped 4 bases and J dropped 0 bases, with 6 bases sitting between them. The CDR3 has 13 amino acids. The CDR3 sequence is CASSSGMNTEAFF. The CDR3, as DNA: TGTGCCAGCAGCTCAGGCATGAACACTGAAGCTTTCTTT. Using reference TRBV7-3 and TRBJ1-1 for the parts outside the CDR3, the full variable domain is GAGVSQTPSNKVTEKGKYVELRCDPISGHTALYWYRQSLGQGPEFLIYFQGTGAADDSGLPNDRFFAVRPEGSVSTLKIQRTERGDSAVYLCASSSGMNTEAFFGQGTRLTVV.

A word on this clone: Additional DNA sequences in this sample encode the identical CDR3. The rearrangement links TRBV7-2 to TRBJ2-5; D call uncertain. CDR3 length: 12 amino acids. Germline CDR1 and CDR2: SGHTA and FQGNSA. The V end was cut by 4 bases, the J end by 5 bases, with 8 bases between. For the CDR3, the DNA is TGTGCCAGCAGCTCCCTAAGGGAGACCCAGTACTTC. This encodes CASSSLRETQYF.

This chain uses TRBV6-6 with TRBJ2-7; maybe TRBD2 (6 bases). Trimming took off 10 bases at V and 2 bases at J, with 12 bases between the two ends. Germline assignment: CDR1 MNHNY and CDR2 SVGAGI (reference sequence). CDR3 length: 12 amino acids. For the CDR3, the DNA is TGTGCCACCCGGAGGGGCACCTACGAGCAGTACTTC. Its translation: CATRRGTYEQYF.

This clone was recorded a few times. The V and J genes are TRBV2 and TRBJ2-1, with 8 bases that match TRBD2. The CDR3 is 14 amino acids. Germline V gene sequence: CDR1 SNHLY, CDR2 FYNNEI. The junction had 11 bases not matched to a gene; V was cut back by 1 base and J by 15 bases. CDR3 bases: TGTGCCAGCAGTGAAGTGGTAGCGGGGTCGAATGGGTTCTTC. Translation: CASSEVVAGSNGFF.

The chain is built from TRBV7-8 and TRBJ2-5, with a weak D call TRBD2 (6 bases). Germline CDR1 is SGHVS and CDR2 is FQNEAQ. Trimming removed 5 bases from V and 4 bases from J, with 17 bases in between. The CDR3 spans 15 residues. The CDR3 DNA sequence: TGTGCCAGCAGCCCCGGGAGCAGTCGGGGAGAGACCCAGTACTTC. Amino acids: CASSPGSSRGETQYF.

This clone turned up a few times. The genes are TRBV5-5 and TRBJ2-3; the D gene is possibly TRBD1 (5 bases). Germline lookup yields CDR1 SGHKS and CDR2 YYEKEE (reference sequence). V lost 4 bases to trimming and J lost 2 bases, with 14 bases between them. The CDR3 length is 15 residues. The CDR3 is CASSVNRKYTDTQYF. CDR3 nucleotide sequence: TGTGCCAGCAGCGTTAACAGGAAGTACACAGATACGCAGTATTTT.

J is TRBJ2-5 and V is TRBV9, with TRBD1 identical over 7 bases. With 3 bases clipped from V and 3 bases from J, the junction kept 5 bases outside the gene matches. This CDR3 region has 14 residues. Germline V gene lookup returns CDR1 SGDLS and CDR2 YYNGEE. CDR3 protein: CASSAGTAKETQYF. Here the CDR3 DNA reads TGTGCCAGCAGCGCGGGGACAGCAAAAGAGACCCAGTACTTC. The full variable domain, rest sourced from reference TRBV9 and TRBJ2-5, is DSGVTQTPKHLITATGQRVTLRCSPRSGDLSVYWYQQSLDQGLQFLIQYYNGEERAKGNILERFSAQQFPDLHSELNLSSLELGDSALYFCASSAGTAKETQYFGPGTRLLVL.

V is TRBV19 and J is TRBJ2-1; TRBD2 aligns across 15 bases. The V and J ends lost 7 bases and 10 bases, in that order; junction bases with no gene match: 11. The V gene's germline CDR1 is LNHDA and CDR2 SQIVND (reference sequence). The CDR3 extends over 16 amino acids. CDR3 DNA: TGTGCCAGTACAAGTCAGGCGGGGACTAGCGGGAGGGAGCAGTTCTTC. Its protein product is CASTSQAGTSGREQFF.

This clone was detected a few times. This rearrangement joins TRBV30 to TRBJ1-1, with D possibly being TRBD1 (6 bases). Germline V lookup: CDR1 GTSNPN, CDR2 SVGIG (reference sequence). The V end lost 5 bases, the J end lost 3 bases, and 13 bases lay between the germline ends. This CDR3 is built from 13 residues. The CDR3 DNA is TGTGCCTGGGCAGGGGCTGGGTACACTGAAGCTTTCTTT. Its protein is CAWAGAGYTEAFF. The entire variable domain, with the rest obtained from reference TRBV30 and TRBJ1-1, is as follows: SQTIHQWPATLVQPVGSPLSLECTVEGTSNPNLYWYRQAAGRGLQLLFYSVGIGQISSEVPQNLSASRPQDRQFILSSKKLLLSDSGFYLCAWAGAGYTEAFFGQGTRLTVV.

The gene calls are TRBV7-3 and TRBJ2-3, with 8 bases lining up with TRBD1. V trimming: 4 bases; J trimming: 2 bases; junction bases outside the gene matches: 5. The germline CDR1 and CDR2 sequences are SGHTA and FQGTGA. The CDR3 is made up of 15 amino acids. In DNA, the CDR3 is TGTGCCAGCAGCTCCGGACAGGGCAACACAGATACGCAGTATTTT. Its translation is CASSSGQGNTDTQYF.

The V call is TRBV29-1, the J call TRBJ2-2; D might be TRBD1 or TRBD2, each matching 5 bases. Trimming removed 7 bases at V and 4 bases at J, with 16 bases between. The CDR3 has 14 residues. From germline, CDR1 is SQVTM and CDR2 ANQGSEA. The CDR3 spells CSGGPSHSTGELFF. Written as DNA, the CDR3 is TGCAGCGGGGGACCTTCCCATTCCACCGGGGAGCTGTTTTTT.

This clone was observed a single time. The chain recombines TRBV9 with TRBJ2-7; TRBD2 matches at 13 bases. Germline V lookup: CDR1 SGDLS, CDR2 YYNGEE. The trim removed 0 bases at V and 9 bases at J, leaving 12 bases unmatched. This CDR3 is 17 amino acids long. Written as DNA, the CDR3 is TGTGCCAGCAGCGTAGCAGGGCCCGGACTAGCGGGAGACGGGCAGTACTTC. Translated: CASSVAGPGLAGDGQYF.